The next 6 T cell receptor beta chains were all read from a single sample in a study of T cell responses to AZD1222 COVID-19 vaccine. TCRdb's copy holds only in-frame clones and misses some; the assay was immunoSEQ multiplex PCR. Among around 190,000 clones listed, 85% to 90% were seen once. The sample was peripheral blood, taken 28 days after the second AZD1222 dose. The receptors were sampled from an adult who received the AZD1222 COVID-19 vaccine.

This clone was recorded once. The V call is TRBV11-2, the J call TRBJ1-6; D gene ambiguous. CDR3 length equals 16 residues. V was cut by 0 bases and J by 10 bases, with 16 bases left in between. Per the germline V gene, CDR1 is SGHAT and CDR2 is FQNNGV. CDR3 protein: CASSLDRFGVGSPLHF. The DNA for the CDR3 is TGTGCCAGCAGCTTAGATCGGTTTGGTGTTGGGTCACCCCTCCACTTT.

For this clone: Different DNA sequences within this sample yield the same CDR3. The rearrangement links TRBV30 to TRBJ2-7, with a possible D match to TRBD2 (6 bases). The CDR3 covers 12 residues. From germline, CDR1 is GTSNPN and CDR2 SVGIG (reference sequence). V gave up 4 bases and J gave up 5 bases, with 12 bases separating them. CDR3 DNA sequence: TGTGCCTGGAACCGGGGGAATCACGAGCAGTACTTC. Amino acid sequence: CAWNRGNHEQYF.

The J gene is TRBJ1-5, the V gene TRBV19, with 7 bases matching TRBD1. CDR3 length equals 15 residues. Per the germline V gene, CDR1 is LNHDA and CDR2 is SQIVND (reference sequence). With 0 bases clipped from V and 5 bases from J, the junction kept 4 bases outside the gene matches. CDR3 DNA sequence: TGTGCCAGTAGTATAGAGGGGACAGACGATCAGCCCCAGCATTTT. Amino acid sequence: CASSIEGTDDQPQHF.

This clone has a single count. The chain links TRBV6-1 to TRBJ2-7, with 8 bases lining up with TRBD1. Germline V CDR1 and CDR2: MNHNS, SASEGT. The V gene end was trimmed by 4 bases and the J gene end by 1 base; junction bases not matched to a gene: 9. CDR3 length equals 16 residues. The CDR3 bases are TGTGCCAGCAGTGTCCCTCCGGGACAGGCATCCTACGAGCAGTACTTC. Translation gives CASSVPPGQASYEQYF.

The rearrangement joins TRBV5-4 to TRBJ2-7; 12 positions match TRBD2. J lost 3 bases, V lost 4 bases, and 8 bases had no gene match. The CDR3 is 16 residues long. Germline loops: CDR1 SGHNT, CDR2 YYREEE (reference sequence). The CDR3 sequence is CASSTGLAGLNYEQYF. The CDR3, as DNA: TGTGCCAGCAGCACGGGACTAGCGGGCCTAAACTACGAGCAGTACTTC.

V is TRBV5-1 and J is TRBJ2-1, with 8 bases that match TRBD2. CDR1 is SGHRS and CDR2 is YFSETQ in the germline V gene. Trimming cost V 0 bases and J 3 bases; bases outside gene matches: 5. The CDR3 is 16 residues long. In nucleotides, the CDR3 is TGCGCCAGCAGCTTGGAAATAACTAGCGGCTACAATGAGCAGTTCTTC. As protein: CASSLEITSGYNEQFF.